Included here is one TCR beta chain sequence, with context. The data were obtained in a study of blood T cell repertoires in COVID-19. Study as a whole: Whether acute or convalescent, the COVID-19 samples came from the United States, Italy and Spain. PBMCs, B-cell-depleted T cells, or T cells provided the cDNA or gDNA that made up the material.

Here immunoSEQ multiplex PCR was the method, and the copy in TCRdb shows in-frame clones only, minus some. This sample has about 60,000 clones, with roughly 82% found just once. Specimen: peripheral blood. This TCR was sampled from a man in his 60s with acute or convalescent COVID-19.

The CDR3 is CASSLDLSREQYV. CDR3 nucleotides: TGTGCCAGCAGCTTAGATCTTTCGCGAGAGCAGTACGTC. The chain links TRBV11-2 to TRBJ2-7; D unclear. V was cut by 0 bases and J by 7 bases, with 10 bases left in between. CDR1 SGHAT and CDR2 FQNNGV come from the germline V gene. The CDR3 consists of 13 residues.